This entry concerns a single T cell receptor (beta chain). Its antigen is not identified. These data belong to a study of cytomegalovirus exposure and HLA in healthy donors. It was with 60 Vbeta and 13 Jbeta primers that the PCR ran. Profiling relied on immunoSEQ multiplex PCR, and the TCRdb table lists in-frame clones only, not all of them. This table holds roughly 100,000 clones, 82% found once. Study-level results: In an earlier analysis, most TCR beta V segments were productive about 87% or about 30% of the time.

The sequence derives from a man in his forties or fifties in good health and CMV-seronegative. The sequencing input was PBMCs.

For the CDR3, the DNA is TGTGCCAGCAGCCTGGACAGGGATTCTAATGAAAAACTGTTTTTT. It translates to CASSLDRDSNEKLFF. The chain uses TRBV7-9 and TRBJ1-4, with 8 bases fitting TRBD1. Germline V gives CDR1 SEHNR, CDR2 FQNEAQ (reference sequence). The CDR3 is 15 residues long. J gave up 3 bases and V 5 bases, and 5 bases lay outside the gene matches.